This T cell receptor beta chain was sequenced for a study of a mutant IDH1 vaccine in newly diagnosed glioma. Study at large: With temozolomide cycles, or 4-6 weeks after radiotherapy alone, vaccination was started. Earlier care involved radiotherapy, temozolomide, or both, and the majority received both. Of the patients given treatment, around 60% were male and 37.5% were female, and a mean age of roughly 40 years was recorded.

This sample's time point: week 35, safety follow-up. Each vaccine dose was 300 ug of mutant IDH1 20-mer peptide, with topical imiquimod. J gave up 6 bases and V 2 bases, and 4 bases lay outside the gene matches. Germline V gives CDR1 MNHEY, CDR2 SVGAGI. CDR3 size: 14 residues. Points on this clone: Its specificity is unknown.

Study-wide results and limits: Any relationship between pseudoprogression and changes in top peripheral T cell clonotypes seemed absent.

Sequenced by immunoSEQ multiplex PCR; TCRdb stores in-frame clones only, minus some. The sample shows 70,000 or so clones, around 87% of them seen only once. The chain has TRBV6-5 and TRBJ2-1; 7 positions match TRBD1. The clonotype comes from a man aged 25-45 years with glioma. The source material was PBMCs, sampled from a glioma patient whose treatment included an IDH1 peptide vaccine. The CDR3 coding sequence is TGTGCCAGCAGTTACGACAGGGTACCCAATGAGCAGTTCTTC. This sequence encodes CASSYDRVPNEQFF.